This record looks at one T cell receptor beta chain sequence and its context. The source of the sample is a study of cytomegalovirus exposure and HLA in healthy donors. For the study at large: Approximately 80 million unique TCRs from HLA-typed donors were held in an early data release.

This CDR3 region has 14 residues. Germline V lookup: CDR1 MNHEY, CDR2 SMNVEV (reference sequence). V shed 3 bases and J shed 4 bases, with 10 bases lying between them. The PCR had 60 Vbeta and 13 Jbeta primers. TCRdb's table, derived via immunoSEQ multiplex PCR, lists solely in-frame clones and lacks some. The data hold 99,000 or so clones, with about 80% observed a single time. Donors sampled were nominally healthy, though unrecorded immune exposures were likely. The J gene is TRBJ1-5, the V gene TRBV27; TRBD1 might be the D (5 bases). The clonotype was recovered from a male donor in good health and CMV-seropositive. The sequenced sample was PBMCs. This CDR3 is CASSLNGGNQPQHF. In nucleotides, the CDR3 is TGTGCCAGCAGTTTGAATGGGGGGAATCAGCCCCAGCATTTT.